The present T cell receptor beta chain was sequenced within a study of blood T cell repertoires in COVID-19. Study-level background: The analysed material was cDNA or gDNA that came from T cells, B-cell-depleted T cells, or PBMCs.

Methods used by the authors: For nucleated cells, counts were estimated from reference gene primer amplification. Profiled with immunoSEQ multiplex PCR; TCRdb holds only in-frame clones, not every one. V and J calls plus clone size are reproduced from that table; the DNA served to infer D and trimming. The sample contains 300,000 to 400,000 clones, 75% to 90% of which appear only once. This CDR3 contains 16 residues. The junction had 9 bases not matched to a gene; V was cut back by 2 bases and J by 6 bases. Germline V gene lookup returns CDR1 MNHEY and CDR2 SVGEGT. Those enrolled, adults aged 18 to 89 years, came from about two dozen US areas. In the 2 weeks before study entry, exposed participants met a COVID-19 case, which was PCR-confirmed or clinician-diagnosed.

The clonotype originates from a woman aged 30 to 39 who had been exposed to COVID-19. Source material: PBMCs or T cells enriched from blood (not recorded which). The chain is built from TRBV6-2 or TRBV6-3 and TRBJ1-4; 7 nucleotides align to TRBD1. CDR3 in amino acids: CASSYLPDRIHEKLFF. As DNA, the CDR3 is TGTGCCAGCAGTTACCTTCCGGACAGGATTCATGAAAAACTGTTTTTT.